The 7 T cell receptor beta chains given below trace back to one sample, sequenced in a study of control samples from healthy donors and cancer patients. Method: immunoSEQ multiplex PCR; TCRdb's copy keeps in-frame clones and lacks some. In the table there are roughly 63,000 clones, nearly 90% of which are singletons. Material for sequencing was PBMCs. All receptors derive from a man aged 55 to 69 with colorectal cancer.

This chain links TRBV14 with TRBJ1-2; no definite D call. The V end lost 2 bases, the J end lost 7 bases, and 11 bases lay between the germline ends. From germline, CDR1 is SGHDN and CDR2 FVKESK. This CDR3 spans 13 amino acids. Here the CDR3 reads CASSQNTVGGYTF. The CDR3 nucleotides are TGTGCCAGCAGCCAAAACACGGTCGGTGGCTACACCTTC.

The rearrangement uses TRBV5-4 and TRBJ2-1; 11 bases fit TRBD2. Germline trimming cut 4 bases from V and 4 bases from J; bases unmatched to any gene: 4. The CDR3 is 15 residues long. Germline V gene lookup returns CDR1 SGHNT and CDR2 YYREEE (reference sequence). The chain's CDR3 is CASSLRLAGYNEQFF. CDR3 sequence (DNA): TGTGCCAGCAGCCTTCGACTAGCGGGGTACAATGAGCAGTTCTTC.

The genes are TRBV4-1 and TRBJ2-3, with 11 nucleotides matching TRBD2. This CDR3 contains 17 residues. Germline CDR1 reads MGHRA; CDR2 reads YSYEKL. V lost 0 bases and J lost 2; bases outside the gene matches: 4. The CDR3 nucleotides read TGCGCCAGCAGCCAAGAAGCTAGCGGGGGGATCACAGATACGCAGTATTTT. Translation: CASSQEASGGITDTQYF.

J is TRBJ2-7 and V is TRBV10-1; tentatively, D is TRBD2 (6 bases). The V end was cut by 0 bases, the J end by 2 bases, with 11 bases between. Germline values: CDR1 WNHNN, CDR2 SYGVQD (reference sequence). This CDR3 is built from 15 residues. This CDR3 is CASSESGGATYEQYF. In DNA, the CDR3 is TGCGCCAGCAGTGAGTCGGGGGGTGCTACCTACGAGCAGTACTTC.

V is TRBV5-1 and J is TRBJ2-5; D unresolved. Germline loops: CDR1 SGHRS, CDR2 YFSETQ. This CDR3 region has 15 residues. Trimming cost V 6 bases and J 1 base, with 16 bases left between them. The CDR3, as DNA: TGCGCCAGCACCGTTGGTTTGGGGTTCCAAGAGACCCAGTACTTC. This sequence encodes CASTVGLGFQETQYF.

The chain has TRBV19 and TRBJ1-1; a weak D match, TRBD1 (5 bases). The CDR3 runs to 13 residues. The germline CDR1 and CDR2 sequences are LNHDA and SQIVND (reference sequence). Trimming cost V 1 base and J 7 bases, with 10 bases left between them. The CDR3 here is CASSIGQGLEAFF. CDR3 DNA sequence: TGTGCCAGTAGTATAGGGCAGGGACTTGAAGCTTTCTTT.

For this clone: One end of the junction does not line up with germline, which may come from a read error. This chain links TRBV6-1 with TRBJ1-6; a weak D match, TRBD1 (5 bases). The germline gives CDR1 MNHNS, CDR2 SASEGT. The CDR3 spans 13 residues. DNA of the CDR3: TGTGCCAGCCGTGAGGGGTATAATTCACCCCTCCACTTT. Amino acid sequence: CASREGYNSPLHF.